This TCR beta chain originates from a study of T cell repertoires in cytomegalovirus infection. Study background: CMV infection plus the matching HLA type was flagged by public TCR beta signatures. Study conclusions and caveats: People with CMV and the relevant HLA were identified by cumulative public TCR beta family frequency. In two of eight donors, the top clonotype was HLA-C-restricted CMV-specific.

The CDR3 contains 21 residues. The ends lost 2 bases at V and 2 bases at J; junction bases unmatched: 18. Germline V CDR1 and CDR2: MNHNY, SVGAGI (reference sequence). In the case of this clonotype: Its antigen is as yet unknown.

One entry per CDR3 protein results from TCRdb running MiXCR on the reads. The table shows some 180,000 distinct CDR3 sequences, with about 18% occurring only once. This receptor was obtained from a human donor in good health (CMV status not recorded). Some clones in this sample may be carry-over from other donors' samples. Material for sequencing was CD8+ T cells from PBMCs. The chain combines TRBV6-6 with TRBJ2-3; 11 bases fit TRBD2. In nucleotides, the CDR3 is TGTGCCAGCAGTTACCTTCTAGCGGGGGGAGGTATCGATATCCACACAGATACGCAGTATTTT. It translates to CASSYLLAGGGIDIHTDTQYF.